These T cell receptor beta chains were read from a single sample in a study of patients and donors after allogeneic stem cell transplantation. MiXCR, run by TCRdb on the RT-PCR reads, gives a single entry per CDR3 protein. The table shows 920,000 or so distinct CDR3 sequences, with 15% to 20% occurring only once. The sequencing input was blood, either unsorted or a sorted T cell fraction (not recorded which). Receptors originate from a human donor who was either an allogeneic HSCT recipient or a stem cell or donor lymphocyte infusion donor (not recorded which). It is not recorded whose cells these are; they may come from a transplant donor. The CDR3 runs from the conserved cysteine through the conserved F or W. Fields, in order: V gene, D gene, clone size, J gene, CDR3 DNA, CDR3 protein. A D gene is named only where the DNA matches it firmly. The size field is filled for only some rows; it gives once, few, many or a size class.

TRBV20-1	TRBD1	few	TRBJ1-2	TGCAGTGCTAGCGGCCAGGGGGCGCAATATGGCTACACCTTC	CSASGQGAQYGYTF
TRBV12-3/TRBV12-4	TRBD2	many	TRBJ2-2	TGTGCCAGCAGTTTAGCATTAGCGGGAGGGCCAAATACCGGGGAGCTGTTTTTT	CASSLALAGGPNTGELFF
TRBV2	TRBD2	few	TRBJ2-3	TGTGCCAGCAGTGAACTGGGCGGGGGGGCCGAGGAGGCAGATACGCAGTATTTT	CASSELGGGAEEADTQYF
TRBV11-2	-	-	TRBJ2-6	TGTGCCAGCAGGTCCCGGGACTCACTGACTTTC	CASRSRDSLTF
TRBV12-5	-	-	TRBJ2-3	TGTGCTAGTGTCCTCGGTGCAGATACGCAGTATTTT	CASVLGADTQYF
TRBV7-2	-	few	TRBJ1-5	TGTGCCAGCAGCTTAGTGAAGGGGGGGTATCAGCCCCAGCATTTT	CASSLVKGGYQPQHF
TRBV6-5	TRBD2	few	TRBJ2-1	TGTGCCAGCAGTTACCAACTAGCGGGAACGGGTGAGCAGTTCTTC	CASSYQLAGTGEQFF
TRBV5-8	-	few	TRBJ1-6	TGTGCCAGCAGCTTGAGGGCCAGAACCTCCTATAATTCACCCCTCCACTTT	CASSLRARTSYNSPLHF
TRBV4-3	TRBD2	many	TRBJ2-1	TGCGCCAGCAGCCAAGAGACTAGCGGTCAACCCTACAATGAGCAGTTCTTC	CASSQETSGQPYNEQFF
TRBV2	-	-	TRBJ2-1	TGTGCCAGCCGAAGTCAGAGCTCCTACAATGAGCAGTTCTTC	CASRSQSSYNEQFF
TRBV5-5	TRBD1	few	TRBJ1-1	TGTGCCAGCAGCGCCGGGACAGGGATGTCGGTCACTGAAGCTTTCTTT	CASSAGTGMSVTEAFF
TRBV5-1	TRBD1	few	TRBJ1-2	TGCGCCAGCAGCTTGGACGGGACAGGGCGAAGTGGCTACACCTTC	CASSLDGTGRSGYTF
TRBV9	-	-	TRBJ2-2	TGTGCCAGCAGCCTTTTCCTAGTCGGGGAGCTGTTTTTT	CASSLFLVGELFF
TRBV12-3/TRBV12-4	-	many	TRBJ2-1	TGTGCCAGCAGTGGAGGTGGCAGCAATGAGCAGTTCTTC	CASSGGGSNEQFF
TRBV12-3/TRBV12-4	TRBD2	-	TRBJ2-1	TGTGCCAGCCGGACTAGCGGGAGGGGTGAGCAGTTCTTC	CASRTSGRGEQFF
TRBV29-1	-	few	TRBJ1-1	TGCAGCGTTGACCGGGGACGAACGGGTGAAGCTTTCTTT	CSVDRGRTGEAFF
TRBV4-1	-	few	TRBJ2-7	TGCGCCAGCAGCCAAGGATCACTCCCGGCCTACGAGCAGTACTTC	CASSQGSLPAYEQYF
TRBV12-3/TRBV12-4	TRBD1	few	TRBJ2-2	TGTGCCAGCAGTCAAAGACAGGGGACCGGGGAGCTGTTTTTT	CASSQRQGTGELFF
TRBV21-1	-	-	TRBJ1-2	TGTGCCAGCAGCAACAGCCAGGGCGCTCACTATGGCTACACCTTC	CASSNSQGAHYGYTF
TRBV5-1	TRBD1	-	TRBJ2-5	TGCGCCAGCAGCCGCGGGGGACAGGGTACGGAGACCCAGTACTTC	CASSRGGQGTETQYF
TRBV5-1	-	few	TRBJ1-2	TGCGCCAGCAGCATCCGGGACGGGGCTGACTATGGCTACACCTTC	CASSIRDGADYGYTF
TRBV6-5	-	-	TRBJ2-1	TGTGCCAGCAGTTACCCCCCCGGGGAGCAGTTCTTC	CASSYPPGEQFF
TRBV2	-	-	TRBJ2-7	TGTGCCAGCAGTGAAAGGGCCGAGCAGTACTTC	CASSERAEQYF
TRBV5-5	-	-	TRBJ2-7	TGTGCCAGCAGCTGGTACCTCAACGAGCAGTACTTC	CASSWYLNEQYF
TRBV20-1	-	few	TRBJ2-6	TGCAGTGCTAGTCGGGGCTCTGGGGCCAACGTCCTGACTTTC	CSASRGSGANVLTF
TRBV12-3/TRBV12-4	-	many	TRBJ2-7	TGTGCCAGCAGCCAGAGCGGTCGGCAGTACTTC	CASSQSGRQYF
TRBV20-1	-	few	TRBJ2-3	TGCAGTGCTATAGACTGGAAGCAGAGAAGACGCACAGATACGCAGTATTTT	CSAIDWKQRRRTDTQYF
TRBV12-3/TRBV12-4	-	few	TRBJ2-2	TGTGCCAGCAGTTTAAACAGACCAAGAAAAAACACCGGGGAGCTGTTTTTT	CASSLNRPRKNTGELFF
TRBV5-1	-	-	TRBJ1-3	TGCGCCAGCAGCTTGGGGGTTACCTTCTCTGGAAACACCATATATTTT	CASSLGVTFSGNTIYF
TRBV20-1	TRBD2	many	TRBJ2-1	TGCAGTGCTAGAGATCCGGGAGAAGCGGGGGGCTACAATGAGCAGTTCTTC	CSARDPGEAGGYNEQFF
TRBV7-2	-	-	TRBJ1-6	TGTGCCAGCAGCCCGCGACCTACAGGGCGTTCACCCCTCCACTTT	CASSPRPTGRSPLHF
TRBV28	TRBD2	-	TRBJ2-7	TGTGCCAGCAGTTGGTCCGGGACTAGCGGACCCTCCTACGAGCAGTACTTC	CASSWSGTSGPSYEQYF
TRBV15	-	many	TRBJ1-3	TGTGCCACCAGCAGAGAGGGTCAGCGACCTGGAAACACCATATATTTT	CATSREGQRPGNTIYF
TRBV7-2	-	few	TRBJ2-5	TGTGCCAGCAGCTTAGAACGGAAAGAGACCCAGTACTTC	CASSLERKETQYF
TRBV25-1	-	few	TRBJ1-2	TGTGCCAGCGAAAACTATGGCTACACCTTC	CASENYGYTF